The T cell receptor beta chain described here comes from a study of preoperative IRX-2 immunotherapy in early breast cancer (dated by TCRdb to between 2018 and 2021). Receptor libraries were prepared by the immunoSEQ multiplex PCR assay. The table was pulled from immuneACCESS by TCRdb, which kept in-frame rearrangements only. Such tables lose some clones; where checked, under half of the loss comes from unresolved V genes, and the rest has no known cause. Within this sample are 75,000 to 100,000 clones, with roughly 88% of them counted one time only. In total, the top ten clones hold approximately 2% of the sample. There are 15 amino acids in the CDR3, from cysteine to phenylalanine inclusive. The DNA shown is the 45-base CDR3, in frame from base 1. The V end loses 4 bases and the J end loses 0 bases, and a stretch of 13 bases separates them. The germline V gene provides CDR1 SQVTM and CDR2 ANQGSEA.

The treatment or condition label, read with the paper, signifies: preoperative locoregional IRX-2 cytokine immunotherapy. The samples were obtained from a phase Ib study in which preoperative, locoregional IRX-2 cytokine immunotherapy intended to prime immune responses was tested. The donors were early-stage breast cancer patients who were given IRX-2 prior to surgery. A word on this clone: Its antigen is not yet known. No base quality information exists; no much larger clone differs at one position.

In this chain, TRBV29-1 is recombined with TRBJ2-1, with the D gene possibly TRBD1 or TRBD2, each one fitting 5 bases. The material sequenced was tumor tissue, taken after IRX-2 immunotherapy. This TCR derives from a human donor with breast cancer. The encoded CDR3 is CSVGLGPSSYNEQFF. In nucleotides, the sequence is TGCAGCGTTGGGTTGGGACCAAGCTCCTACAATGAGCAGTTCTTC.